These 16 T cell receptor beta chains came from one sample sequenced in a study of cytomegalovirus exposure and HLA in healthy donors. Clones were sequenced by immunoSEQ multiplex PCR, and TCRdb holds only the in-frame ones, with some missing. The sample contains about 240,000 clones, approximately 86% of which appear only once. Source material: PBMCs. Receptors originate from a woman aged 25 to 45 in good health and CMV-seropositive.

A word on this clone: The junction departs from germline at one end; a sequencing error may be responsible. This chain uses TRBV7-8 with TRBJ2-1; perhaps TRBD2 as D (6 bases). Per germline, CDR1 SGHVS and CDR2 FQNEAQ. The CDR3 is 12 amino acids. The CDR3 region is CASSQAARELFF. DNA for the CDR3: TGTGCCAGCAGTCAGGCGGCTCGGGAGCTGTTCTTC.

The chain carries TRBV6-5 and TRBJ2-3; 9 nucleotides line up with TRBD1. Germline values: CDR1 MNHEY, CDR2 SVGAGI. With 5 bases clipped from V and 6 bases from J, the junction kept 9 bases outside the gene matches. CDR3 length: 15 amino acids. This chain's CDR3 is CASSRTRDRVDTQYF. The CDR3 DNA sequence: TGTGCCAGCAGTAGGACCCGGGACAGGGTGGATACGCAGTATTTT.

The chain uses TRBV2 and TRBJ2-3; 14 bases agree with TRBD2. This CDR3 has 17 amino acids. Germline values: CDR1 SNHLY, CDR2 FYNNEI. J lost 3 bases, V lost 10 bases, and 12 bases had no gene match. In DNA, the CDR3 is TGTGCCAACCCGGGACTAGCGGGAGAGATTGGGACAGATACGCAGTATTTT. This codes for CANPGLAGEIGTDTQYF.

CDR3 coding DNA: TGCGCCAGCAGCCAAGGAACTAGCGGGGGGTACAATGAGCAGTTCTTC. Protein: CASSQGTSGGYNEQFF. The chain recombines TRBV4-1 with TRBJ2-1, with TRBD2 matching 12 bases. J lost 4 bases, V lost 1 base, and 2 bases had no gene match. Germline V gene data show CDR1 as MGHRA and CDR2 as YSYEKL. CDR3 length: 16 amino acids.

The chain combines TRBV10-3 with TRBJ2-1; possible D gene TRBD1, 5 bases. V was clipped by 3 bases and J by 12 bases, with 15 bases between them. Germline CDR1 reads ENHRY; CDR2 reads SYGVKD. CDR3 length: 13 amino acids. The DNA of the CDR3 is TGTGCCATCAGTGAATTCCCGGACAAAGGGCAGTTCTTC. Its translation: CAISEFPDKGQFF.

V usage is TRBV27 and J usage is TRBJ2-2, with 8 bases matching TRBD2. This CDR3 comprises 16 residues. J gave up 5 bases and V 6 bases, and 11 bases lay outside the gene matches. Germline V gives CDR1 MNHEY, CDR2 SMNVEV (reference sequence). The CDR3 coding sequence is TGTGCCAGCAGCCCCCTCTCGGGAGGGCCGACCGGGGAGCTGTTTTTT. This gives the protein CASSPLSGGPTGELFF.

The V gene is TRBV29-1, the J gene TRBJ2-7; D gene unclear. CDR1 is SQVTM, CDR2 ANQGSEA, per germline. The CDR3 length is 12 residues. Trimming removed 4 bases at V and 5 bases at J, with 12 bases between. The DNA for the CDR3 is TGCAGCGTTGTTTCGCAGGATCACGAGCAGTACTTC. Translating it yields CSVVSQDHEQYF.

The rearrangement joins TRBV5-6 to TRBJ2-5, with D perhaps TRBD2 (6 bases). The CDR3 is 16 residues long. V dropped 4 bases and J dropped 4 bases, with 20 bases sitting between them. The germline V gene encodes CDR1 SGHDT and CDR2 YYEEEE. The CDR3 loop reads CASSPPGVGWGETQYF. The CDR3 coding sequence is TGTGCCAGCAGCCCTCCGGGGGTCGGGTGGGGAGAGACCCAGTACTTC. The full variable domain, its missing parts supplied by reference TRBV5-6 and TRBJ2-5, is DAGVTQSPTHLIKTRGQQVTLRCSPKSGHDTVSWYQQALGQGPQFIFQYYEEEERQRGNFPDRFSGHQFPNYSSELNVNALLLGDSALYLCASSPPGVGWGETQYFGPGTRLLVL.

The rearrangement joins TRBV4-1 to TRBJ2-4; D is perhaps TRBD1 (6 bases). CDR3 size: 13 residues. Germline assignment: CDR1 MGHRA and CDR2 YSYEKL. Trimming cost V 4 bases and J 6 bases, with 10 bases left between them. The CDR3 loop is CASSLGQTNIQYF. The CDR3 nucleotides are TGCGCCAGCAGCCTAGGACAGACAAACATTCAGTACTTC.

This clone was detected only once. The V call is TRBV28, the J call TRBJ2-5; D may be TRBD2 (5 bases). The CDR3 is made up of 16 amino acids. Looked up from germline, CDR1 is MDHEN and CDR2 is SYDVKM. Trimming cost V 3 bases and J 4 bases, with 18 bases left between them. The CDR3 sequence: CASSLRLEGLGETQYF. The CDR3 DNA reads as TGTGCCAGCAGTTTGCGACTCGAGGGATTGGGAGAGACCCAGTACTTC.

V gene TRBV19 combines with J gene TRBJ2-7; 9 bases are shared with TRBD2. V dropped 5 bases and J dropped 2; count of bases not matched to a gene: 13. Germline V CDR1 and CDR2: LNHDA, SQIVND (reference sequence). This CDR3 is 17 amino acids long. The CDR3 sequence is CASSFRPIAGDTYEQYF. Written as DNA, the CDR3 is TGTGCCAGTAGTTTCCGACCGATAGCGGGAGACACCTACGAGCAGTACTTC.

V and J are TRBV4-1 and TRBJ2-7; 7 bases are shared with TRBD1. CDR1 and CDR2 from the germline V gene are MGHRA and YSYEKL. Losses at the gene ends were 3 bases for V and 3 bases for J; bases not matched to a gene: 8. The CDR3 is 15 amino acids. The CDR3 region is CASSHYTGANYEQYF. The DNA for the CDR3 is TGCGCCAGCAGCCATTATACAGGGGCCAACTACGAGCAGTACTTC.

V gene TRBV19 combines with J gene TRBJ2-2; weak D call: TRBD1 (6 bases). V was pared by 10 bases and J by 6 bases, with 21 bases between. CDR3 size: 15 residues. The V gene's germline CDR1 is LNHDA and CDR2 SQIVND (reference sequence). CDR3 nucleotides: TGTGCCACCATTAAGGGTGGGACAAAGGCCGGGGAGCTGTTTTTT. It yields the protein CATIKGGTKAGELFF.

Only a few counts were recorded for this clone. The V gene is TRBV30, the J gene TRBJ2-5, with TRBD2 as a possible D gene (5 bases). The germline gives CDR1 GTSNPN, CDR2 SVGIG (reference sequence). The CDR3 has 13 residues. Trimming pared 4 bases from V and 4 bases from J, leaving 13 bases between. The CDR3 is CAWMLGRGETQYF. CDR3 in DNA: TGTGCCTGGATGCTGGGTCGGGGAGAGACCCAGTACTTC.

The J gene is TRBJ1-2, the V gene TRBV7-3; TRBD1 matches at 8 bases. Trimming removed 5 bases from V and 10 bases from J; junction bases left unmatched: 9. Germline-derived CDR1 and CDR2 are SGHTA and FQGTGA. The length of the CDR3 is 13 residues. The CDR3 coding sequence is TGTGCCAGCAGCCAAGGACAGGGAGGTGTCTACACCTTC. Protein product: CASSQGQGGVYTF.

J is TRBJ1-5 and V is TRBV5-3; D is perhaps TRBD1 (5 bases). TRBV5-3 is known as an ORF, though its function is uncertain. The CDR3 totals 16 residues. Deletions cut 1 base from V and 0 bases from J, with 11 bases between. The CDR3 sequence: CARSLKQVYSNQPQHF. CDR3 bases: TGTGCCAGAAGCTTGAAACAGGTATATAGCAATCAGCCCCAGCATTTT.